This T cell receptor (beta chain) appears in the sequencing data of a study of OX40 agonist ivuxolimab in advanced cancers. For the study at large: Ivuxolimab doses were 0.01, 0.1, 0.3, 1.5, 3 or 10 mg/kg every 2 weeks. Head and neck, renal cell, melanoma or hepatocellular carcinoma were the cancers that dose-escalation patients had.

The CDR3 sequence is 13 residues long. Trimming cost V 3 bases and J 1 base, with 6 bases left between them. The germline CDR1 and CDR2 sequences are SGHTA and FQGTGA. Patients were ineligible given autoimmune disease history or systemic immunosuppression. Here immunoSEQ multiplex PCR was the method, and the copy in TCRdb shows in-frame clones only, minus some. This table holds more than 60,000 clones, around 81% found once. Details on this clone: Its matching antigen is unknown.

General study findings and limits: Averaged across samples, CD8+ T cells carried more expanded clones than CD4+ did.

The material sequenced was CD4+ or CD8+ T cells sorted from blood, taken in a trial of the OX40 agonist ivuxolimab. The V gene is TRBV7-3, the J gene TRBJ2-5, with D uncertain. This TCR derives from an adult with an advanced solid tumor such as melanoma, head and neck, liver or kidney cancer. The CDR3 sequence: CASSFDPQETQYF. The CDR3 DNA is TGTGCCAGCAGCTTTGACCCCCAAGAGACCCAGTACTTC.